What follows is one T cell receptor beta chain and its context. The sample belongs to a study of OX40 agonist ivuxolimab in advanced cancers. The CDR3 sequence is 14 residues long. Germline CDR1 is MNHNS and CDR2 is SASEGT. V was pared by 2 bases and J by 7 bases, with 5 bases of the junction left unmatched. Method: immunoSEQ multiplex PCR; TCRdb's copy keeps in-frame clones and lacks some. The sample carries about 34,000 clones, approximately 79% recorded once. This TCR came from an adult with an advanced solid tumor such as melanoma, head and neck, liver or kidney cancer. The V and J genes are TRBV6-1 and TRBJ1-5; 7 nucleotides agree with TRBD1. The specimen comprised CD4+ or CD8+ T cells sorted from blood, sampled in a trial of the OX40 agonist ivuxolimab. The CDR3 bases are TGTGCCAGCAGTGAAAAAGGGGGCAGCCAGCCCCAGCATTTT. It codes for CASSEKGGSQPQHF.